The 26 T cell receptor beta chains listed next were all sequenced from one sample in a study of blood T cell repertoires in COVID-19. Sequencing was performed with immunoSEQ multiplex PCR; in TCRdb, only in-frame clones are kept and a portion is missing. The sample gives about 97,000 clones, around nine tenths of which show up once; roughly 15% is in the top ten. Sequences were obtained from peripheral blood. The origin of the receptors is a human donor in a cohort sampled during active COVID-19.

The chain links TRBV5-1 to TRBJ2-7, with 7 bases aligning to TRBD1. CDR1 and CDR2 (germline): SGHRS, YFSETQ. CDR3 length: 14 residues. Trimming cost V 4 bases and J 3 bases; bases outside gene matches: 7. The CDR3 region is CASSPGSGGYEQYF. CDR3 coding DNA: TGCGCCAGCAGCCCGGGATCAGGGGGCTACGAGCAGTACTTC.

The chain has TRBV7-6 and TRBJ2-3; TRBD2 matches at 12 bases. This CDR3 has 16 amino acids. The germline V gene encodes CDR1 SGHVS and CDR2 FNYEAQ. Germline trimming cut 1 base from V and 7 bases from J; bases unmatched to any gene: 6. The CDR3 sequence is CASSLELAGGRNTQYF. As DNA, the CDR3 is TGTGCCAGCAGCTTAGAACTAGCGGGGGGACGAAATACGCAGTATTTT.

This chain links TRBV5-4 with TRBJ1-2, with no clear D. The germline V gene has CDR1 SGHNT and CDR2 YYREEE (reference sequence). Trimming stripped 4 bases from V and 3 bases from J, with 7 bases between. This CDR3 contains 12 residues. CDR3 sequence: CASSGPDYGYTF. For the CDR3, the DNA is TGTGCCAGCAGCGGGCCTGACTATGGCTACACCTTC.

This clone has only one observation. The rearrangement joins TRBV28 to TRBJ1-2, with 7 bases lining up with TRBD1. The CDR3 has 14 residues. After removal of 2 bases from V and 3 bases from J, the junction contained 3 bases not matched to a gene. CDR1 is MDHEN and CDR2 is SYDVKM in the germline V gene. The CDR3 nucleotides read TGTGCCAGCAGTTTACAGGGGGGTTACTATGGCTACACCTTC. Amino acids: CASSLQGGYYGYTF.

The rearrangement uses TRBV30 and TRBJ2-3; no definite D call. In germline, CDR1 is GTSNPN, CDR2 SVGIG (reference sequence). The V gene lost 3 bases and the J gene lost 2 bases, with 9 bases spanning the gap. CDR3 length equals 13 residues. The CDR3 here is CAWSRQNTDTQYF. DNA for the CDR3: TGTGCCTGGAGCAGGCAGAACACAGATACGCAGTATTTT.

This chain joins TRBV5-1 and TRBJ1-3; 8 bases match TRBD1. Unmatched junction bases numbered 4, after V lost 3 bases and J lost 2 bases. In germline, CDR1 is SGHRS, CDR2 YFSETQ. The CDR3 runs to 15 residues. CDR3 sequence reads: CASSWTGPTGNTIYF. CDR3 DNA: TGCGCCAGCAGCTGGACAGGGCCCACTGGAAACACCATATATTTT.

The genes are TRBV6-2 or TRBV6-3 and TRBJ1-5, with D maybe TRBD1 (6 bases). The V gene's germline CDR1 is MNHEY and CDR2 SVGEGT. Trimming shortened V by 6 bases and J by 6 bases, and 9 bases separated the two germline ends. CDR3 length equals 12 residues. CDR3 sequence: CASSRGGQPQHF. The CDR3 bases are TGTGCCAGCAGCAGGGGTGGTCAGCCCCAGCATTTT.

This chain connects TRBV27 to TRBJ2-3; 14 positions agree with TRBD2. The CDR3 has 14 amino acids. The germline V gene encodes CDR1 MNHEY and CDR2 SMNVEV (reference sequence). V dropped 3 bases and J dropped 8; count of bases not matched to a gene: 1. In DNA, the CDR3 is TGTGCCAGCAGTTTTGGGACTAGCGGGAGTACGCAGTATTTT. Its protein is CASSFGTSGSTQYF.

This chain connects TRBV6-5 to TRBJ1-2; TRBD1 matches at 7 bases. Unmatched junction bases numbered 13, after V lost 7 bases and J lost 8 bases. This CDR3 contains 14 residues. The V gene's germline CDR1 is MNHEY and CDR2 SVGAGI. The CDR3: CASTWGDRLGGYTF. For the CDR3, the DNA is TGTGCCAGCACCTGGGGGGACAGACTAGGGGGCTACACCTTC.

The chain has TRBV28 and TRBJ1-3; D might be TRBD1 (5 bases). Looked up from germline, CDR1 is MDHEN and CDR2 is SYDVKM. The CDR3 has 17 amino acids. V dropped 6 bases and J dropped 0 bases, with 18 bases sitting between them. In DNA, the CDR3 is TGTGCCAGCAGACCAACGCGGGACGCGGGCTCTGGAAACACCATATATTTT. Translated, it gives CASRPTRDAGSGNTIYF.

The chain combines TRBV6-5 with TRBJ1-1, with D hard to call. Per the germline V gene, CDR1 is MNHEY and CDR2 is SVGAGI. The CDR3 contains 13 residues. The V end lost 6 bases, the J end lost 6 bases, and 14 bases lay between the germline ends. CDR3 nucleotide sequence: TGTGCCAGCAGCTACGGCCGGGAGGCTGAAGCTTTCTTT. Its protein is CASSYGREAEAFF.

The chain uses TRBV7-9 and TRBJ2-5; 10 nucleotides align to TRBD1. Germline lookup yields CDR1 SEHNR and CDR2 FQNEAQ (reference sequence). There are 15 residues in the CDR3. The V and J ends lost 3 bases and 5 bases, in that order; junction bases with no gene match: 6. The CDR3 region is CASSFGTGDAETQYF. CDR3 in DNA: TGTGCCAGCAGCTTTGGGACAGGGGATGCGGAGACCCAGTACTTC.

This chain joins TRBV5-4 and TRBJ1-2; unclear D gene. Looked up from germline, CDR1 is SGHNT and CDR2 is YYREEE (reference sequence). CDR3 length equals 13 residues. V lost 0 bases and J 5 bases, leaving 8 bases between the germline ends. The DNA of the CDR3 is TGTGCCAGCAGCTTGGAGAGGGCTTATGGCTACACCTTC. Residues: CASSLERAYGYTF.

The V and J genes are TRBV19 and TRBJ2-1, with 9 bases aligning to TRBD2. Germline CDR1 LNHDA, CDR2 SQIVND (reference sequence). The CDR3 is 14 residues long. V lost 6 bases and J lost 9; bases outside the gene matches: 9. CDR3 bases: TGTGCCAGTAGCCCGGCGACGCGGGGGGGTGAGCAGTTCTTC. This sequence encodes CASSPATRGGEQFF. The entire variable domain, with the rest obtained from reference TRBV19 and TRBJ2-1, is as follows: DGGITQSPKYLFRKEGQNVTLSCEQNLNHDAMYWYRQDPGQGLRLIYYSQIVNDFQKGDIAEGYSVSREKKESFPLTVTSAQKNPTAFYLCASSPATRGGEQFFGPGTRLTVL.

The chain employs TRBV5-4 and TRBJ1-1, with D maybe TRBD1 (6 bases). Trimming shortened V by 0 bases and J by 1 base, and 13 bases separated the two germline ends. The CDR3 spans 16 residues. The germline CDR1 and CDR2 sequences are SGHNT and YYREEE (reference sequence). The DNA for the CDR3 is TGTGCCAGCAGCTTGGGGTCCGGGACACAGAACACTGAAGCTTTCTTT. It yields the protein CASSLGSGTQNTEAFF.

The chain joins TRBV15 to TRBJ2-5, with D perhaps TRBD2 (6 bases). V gave up 2 bases and J gave up 3 bases, with 7 bases separating them. Germline V gene lookup returns CDR1 LNHNV and CDR2 YYDKDF (reference sequence). This CDR3 has 13 amino acids. The CDR3 nucleotides are TGTGCCACCAGCAGATTAGCGGAAGAGACCCAGTACTTC. Its translation: CATSRLAEETQYF.

The rearrangement uses TRBV7-8 and TRBJ1-1; a weak D match, TRBD1 (6 bases). Germline values: CDR1 SGHVS, CDR2 FQNEAQ. V gave up 11 bases and J gave up 1 base, with 14 bases separating them. The length of the CDR3 is 13 residues. CDR3 loop: CAGTGTSNTEAFF. Written as DNA, the CDR3 is TGTGCCGGAACAGGGACATCGAACACTGAAGCTTTCTTT.

V gene TRBV19 combines with J gene TRBJ1-2, with no clear D. CDR3 size: 14 residues. Trimming removed 0 bases from V and 6 bases from J, with 11 bases in between. The germline V gene has CDR1 LNHDA and CDR2 SQIVND (reference sequence). As DNA, the CDR3 is TGTGCCAGTAGTATAGATCGGGAGGAGAATGGCTACACCTTC. It is translated as CASSIDREENGYTF.

This chain uses TRBV6-2 or TRBV6-3 with TRBJ2-1; D uncertain. CDR1 and CDR2 (germline): MNHEY, SVGEGT. Trimming stripped 1 base from V and 6 bases from J, with 13 bases between. CDR3 length: 15 residues. CDR3 sequence reads: CASSYYPDTRNEQFF. The DNA of the CDR3 is TGTGCCAGCAGTTACTACCCCGATACACGCAATGAGCAGTTCTTC.

The V call is TRBV5-4, the J call TRBJ2-1; 12 positions agree with TRBD2. The CDR3 is 13 amino acids. Germline loops: CDR1 SGHNT, CDR2 YYREEE (reference sequence). Trimming at V came to 4 bases and at J to 10 bases, leaving 3 bases not matched to a gene. The CDR3 region has the DNA TGTGCCAGCAGCCAGGGACTAGCGGGCGAGCAGTTCTTC. It encodes CASSQGLAGEQFF.

This chain uses TRBV27 with TRBJ1-5; 8 bases map to TRBD1. The CDR3 totals 12 residues. Unmatched junction bases numbered 0, after V lost 4 bases and J lost 7 bases. Per germline, CDR1 MNHEY and CDR2 SMNVEV (reference sequence). The CDR3 coding sequence is TGTGCCAGCAGTTCAGGGGGCCAGCCCCAGCATTTT. This sequence encodes CASSSGGQPQHF.

This rearrangement joins TRBV28 to TRBJ2-1, with 7 bases lining up with TRBD2. The V gene end was trimmed by 6 bases and the J gene end by 4 bases; junction bases not matched to a gene: 9. Germline V gives CDR1 MDHEN, CDR2 SYDVKM. This CDR3 region has 15 residues. CDR3 in DNA: TGTGCCAGCAGAGCCGGCGGGAGACCGTACAATGAGCAGTTCTTC. The encoded protein is CASRAGGRPYNEQFF. The whole variable domain, filled in from reference TRBV28 and TRBJ2-1, reads DVKVTQSSRYLVKRTGEKVFLECVQDMDHENMFWYRQDPGLGLRLIYFSYDVKMKEKGDIPEGYSVSREKKERFSLILESASTNQTSMYLCASRAGGRPYNEQFFGPGTRLTVL.

V and J are TRBV6-5 and TRBJ1-2; 7 nucleotides line up with TRBD1. Losses at the gene ends were 9 bases for V and 4 bases for J; bases not matched to a gene: 2. The length of the CDR3 is 11 residues. CDR1 is MNHEY, CDR2 SVGAGI, per germline. The CDR3 bases are TGTGCCAGTCGGGACAGCTATGGCTACACCTTC. This translates into CASRDSYGYTF.

The count of this clone is one. The J gene is TRBJ2-5, the V gene TRBV4-2; TRBD2 matches 9 bases. V was pared by 0 bases and J by 1 base, with 9 bases of the junction left unmatched. Germline loops: CDR1 LGHNA, CDR2 YNFKEQ. This CDR3 comprises 18 residues. CDR3: CASSQDLPGTSRQETQYF. For the CDR3, the DNA is TGTGCCAGCAGCCAAGATCTTCCCGGGACTAGCCGCCAAGAGACCCAGTACTTC.

The V gene is TRBV7-3, the J gene TRBJ2-7, with no clear D. The CDR3 consists of 14 residues. V was cut by 5 bases and J by 7 bases, with 18 bases left in between. Germline lookup yields CDR1 SGHTA and CDR2 FQGTGA. CDR3 loop: CASSPGEPLGEQYF. The CDR3 bases are TGTGCCAGCAGCCCCGGAGAGCCCCTGGGTGAGCAGTACTTC.

This clone occurred once. The chain links TRBV5-1 to TRBJ1-3; no reliable D call. The CDR3 length is 15 residues. Germline loops: CDR1 SGHRS, CDR2 YFSETQ. V gave up 2 bases and J gave up 3 bases, with 12 bases separating them. The CDR3 region has the DNA TGCGCCAGCAGCTTAAGTGCAGATAATGGAAACACCATATATTTT. This sequence encodes CASSLSADNGNTIYF.